Below, 19 T cell receptor beta chains from the same sample are listed, as sequenced in a study. TCRdb processed the 5' RACE reads anew with MiXCR; each CDR3 protein has one entry. The sample has 13,000 or so distinct CDR3 sequences, around 22% seen once. Material for sequencing was naive CD4+ T cells sorted from blood. Subset noted: naive CD4+ T cells, CD4+CD45RA+CD25-. All receptors come from a female donor with breast cancer.

This clonotype is categorized as medium-sized. The chain couples TRBV5-1 to TRBJ2-1; D perhaps matches TRBD2 (6 bases). V lost 3 bases and J 0 bases, leaving 13 bases between the germline ends. Germline V CDR1 and CDR2: SGHRS, YFSETQ. This CDR3 is built from 16 residues. The CDR3 sequence is CASSSMPGDSYNEQFF. The CDR3 nucleotides are TGCGCCAGCAGCTCCATGCCGGGAGACTCCTACAATGAGCAGTTCTTC.

The V gene is TRBV30, the J gene TRBJ2-7, with 9 positions matching TRBD2. The CDR3 is made up of 13 amino acids. The germline V gene encodes CDR1 GTSNPN and CDR2 SVGIG (reference sequence). Trimming removed 2 bases from V and 9 bases from J; junction bases left unmatched: 8. The CDR3: CAWSFASGAWQYF. The CDR3 DNA follows: TGTGCCTGGAGTTTCGCTAGCGGGGCGTGGCAGTACTTC.

Within the sample, this clonotype is medium-sized. The V gene is TRBV5-1, the J gene TRBJ2-1; D unclear. V was trimmed by 2 bases and J by 7 bases, leaving 16 bases between them. CDR1 SGHRS and CDR2 YFSETQ come from the germline V gene. The CDR3 has 15 amino acids. The CDR3: CASSFSGDGTNEQFF. The CDR3, as DNA: TGCGCCAGCAGCTTTTCCGGAGACGGCACGAATGAGCAGTTCTTC.

In this sample, this clonotype turned up many times. This chain uses TRBV20-1 with TRBJ1-3; D gene unclear. Deletions cut 0 bases from V and 0 bases from J, with 6 bases between. Germline V gene sequence: CDR1 DFQATT, CDR2 SNEGSKA (reference sequence). This CDR3 comprises 14 residues. The chain's CDR3 is CSARDKGSGNTIYF. CDR3 coding DNA: TGCAGTGCTAGAGATAAGGGCTCTGGAAACACCATATATTTT.

By share, this clonotype ranks as medium-sized. As DNA, the CDR3 is TGCGCCAGCAGCTCCGGGACGGGGACCTACGAGCAGTACTTC. It yields the protein CASSSGTGTYEQYF. The V and J genes are TRBV5-1 and TRBJ2-7, with D perhaps being TRBD1 or TRBD2 (5 bases each). This CDR3 spans 14 amino acids. Germline CDR1 and CDR2: SGHRS and YFSETQ. Trimming removed 3 bases at V and 2 bases at J, with 12 bases between.

This clonotype was detected a few times. A much larger clone differs from this one at a single base, so this may be a read error. Because it lacks the conserved phenylalanine or tryptophan at the end, this CDR3 is likely a read error. V is TRBV20-1 and J is TRBJ2-3, with TRBD2 matching over 8 bases. The V and J ends lost 3 bases and 6 bases, in that order; junction bases with no gene match: 11. The V gene's germline CDR1 is DFQATT and CDR2 SNEGSKA (reference sequence). This CDR3 comprises 15 residues. CDR3 protein: CSASPRRSGMDTQYC. Written as DNA, the CDR3 is TGCAGTGCTAGCCCGCGACGTAGCGGGATGGATACGCAGTATTGT.

Judged by abundance, this clonotype is medium-sized. This chain uses TRBV20-1 with TRBJ1-5, with D possibly TRBD1 on 6 matching bases. From germline, CDR1 is DFQATT and CDR2 SNEGSKA (reference sequence). The CDR3 has 15 amino acids. V gave up 2 bases and J gave up 6 bases, with 17 bases separating them. The CDR3 sequence is CSARTGGEVGQPQHF. CDR3 DNA: TGCAGTGCTAGAACTGGGGGCGAGGTTGGTCAGCCCCAGCATTTT.

As for this clonotype: One junction end disagrees with the germline gene, perhaps due to a read error. The chain recombines TRBV30 with TRBJ1-6; perhaps TRBD1 as D (5 bases). CDR3 length: 15 amino acids. CDR1 is GTSNPN and CDR2 is SVGIG in the germline V gene (reference sequence). CDR3 region: CAWSPSGRANSPHHF. Here the CDR3 DNA reads TGTGCCTGGAGTCCCTCTGGCAGGGCTAATTCACCCCACCACTTT.

This clonotype came up many times. The rearrangement joins TRBV20-1 to TRBJ1-5, with D possibly TRBD1 on 5 matching bases. With 0 bases removed from V and 1 base from J, the gap between germline ends came to 13 bases. The CDR3 has 16 residues. Germline V gene lookup returns CDR1 DFQATT and CDR2 SNEGSKA (reference sequence). CDR3 amino acids: CSARDGGGISNQPQHF. In DNA form, the CDR3 reads TGCAGTGCTAGAGATGGGGGGGGAATCAGCAATCAGCCCCAGCATTTT.

With regard to this clonotype: This sequence may be a read error, since a much larger clone differs from it by one base. The chain joins TRBV6-5 to TRBJ2-1, with 7 bases identical to TRBD2. CDR3 length equals 18 residues. The V gene's germline CDR1 is MNHEY and CDR2 SVGAGI. The CDR3 bases are TGTGCCAGCAGTTACTCGAATTTAGCGGGCTACCCTTACAATGAGCAGTCCTTC. It encodes CASSYSNLAGYPYNEQSF.

On this clonotype: This may come from a read error, since a much larger clone is one base off. CDR3 sequence: CASSQSIGVAEKLFF. CDR3 DNA: TGTGCCAGCAGCCAAAGTATAGGGGTTGCTGAAAAACTGTTTTTT. The J gene is TRBJ1-4, the V gene TRBV3-1, with D possibly TRBD1 on 5 matching bases. Trimming stripped 2 bases from V and 7 bases from J, with 14 bases between. In germline, CDR1 is LGHDT, CDR2 YNNKEL (reference sequence). The CDR3 is made up of 15 amino acids.

This clonotype was observed a handful of times. This chain joins TRBV20-1 and TRBJ2-7; TRBD2 agrees at 8 bases. This CDR3 contains 12 residues. Losses at the gene ends were 7 bases for V and 6 bases for J; bases not matched to a gene: 8. Germline V gene data show CDR1 as DFQATT and CDR2 as SNEGSKA (reference sequence). The CDR3: CSGVGRVGEQYF. CDR3 DNA sequence: TGCAGTGGAGTCGGGAGGGTAGGCGAGCAGTACTTC.

The chain combines TRBV29-1 with TRBJ2-1; D is possibly TRBD1 (6 bases). The germline V and J ends were trimmed by 7 bases and 3 bases, with 16 bases remaining between them. Germline V gene sequence: CDR1 SQVTM, CDR2 ANQGSEA. The CDR3 is 14 amino acids. The CDR3 is CSGTREGGYNEQFF. In nucleotides, the CDR3 is TGCAGCGGTACTCGCGAAGGGGGCTACAATGAGCAGTTCTTC.

This clonotype was detected only once. This sequence joins TRBV29-1 and TRBJ2-5; D perhaps matches TRBD1 (6 bases). The CDR3 sequence is 14 residues long. V was shortened by 6 bases and J by 5 bases, with 19 bases between the two germline ends. The germline CDR1 and CDR2 sequences are SQVTM and ANQGSEA. The CDR3 nucleotides are TGCAGCGTGACCGGGACACGCCCAATTGAGACCCAGTACTTC. Translating gives CSVTGTRPIETQYF. The whole variable domain, remainder taken from reference TRBV29-1 and TRBJ2-5, is SAVISQKPSRDICQRGTSLTIQCQVDSQVTMMFWYRQQPGQSLTLIATANQGSEATYESGFVIDKFPISRPNLTFSTLTVSNMSPEDSSIYLCSVTGTRPIETQYFGPGTRLLVL.

This clonotype was detected only once. The germline gene is not matched at one end of the junction; a read error may be the cause. The chain is built from TRBV2 and TRBJ1-5; TRBD1 aligns across 7 bases. The CDR3 contains 14 residues. The germline V gene encodes CDR1 SNHLY and CDR2 FYNNEI. Written as DNA, the CDR3 is TGTGCCAGCAGTGCCAGGGGGGACAATCAGCCCCCGCATTTT. This translates into CASSARGDNQPPHF. The whole variable domain, filled in from reference TRBV2 and TRBJ1-5, reads EPEVTQTPSHQVTQMGQEVILRCVPISNHLYFYWYRQILGQKVEFLVSFYNNEISEKSEIFDDQFSVERPDGSNFTLKIRSTKLEDSAMYFCASSARGDNQPPHFGDGTRLSIL.

This clonotype has more than one count but fewer than ten. An end of the junction differs from the germline gene, which may be a read error. The rearrangement joins TRBV7-6 to TRBJ2-5, with TRBD1 identical over 8 bases. Looked up from germline, CDR1 is SGHVS and CDR2 is FNYEAQ. This CDR3 has 14 residues. The CDR3 region has the DNA TGTGTCAGCAGCTCGGACAGGGCGAGGGAGACCCAGTACTTC. Its translation is CVSSSDRARETQYF.

This clonotype has a count of ten or more. The J gene is TRBJ2-6, the V gene TRBV7-3; D tentatively fits TRBD1 or TRBD2 (5 bases each). The germline V and J ends were trimmed by 5 bases and 7 bases, with 12 bases remaining between them. This CDR3 contains 14 residues. Germline V CDR1 and CDR2: SGHTA, FQGTGA. The CDR3 coding sequence is TGTGCCAGCAGCCCGGGACCGACAGCCAACGTCCTGACTTTC. Its protein is CASSPGPTANVLTF.

In this sample, this clonotype turned up a few times. Possible read error: a much larger clone is one base away. The chain carries TRBV20-1 and TRBJ1-1, with unresolved D. The CDR3 has 12 residues. Germline-derived CDR1 and CDR2 are DFQATT and SNEGSKA (reference sequence). Trimming stripped 1 base from V and 7 bases from J, with 10 bases between. The CDR3, as DNA: TGCAGTGCTAGAGGGGGAGAGGATGAAGCTTTCTTT. Protein product: CSARGGEDEAFF.

A word on this clonotype: A much larger clone differs from this one at a single base, so this may be a read error. V usage is TRBV6-1 and J usage is TRBJ1-5; D unclear. Germline V gives CDR1 MNHNS, CDR2 SASEGT. The CDR3 spans 12 residues. The CDR3: CASRNSSQPQHF. CDR3 DNA: TGTGCCAGCAGAAATAGCAGTCAGCCCCAGCATTTT.